The clone carrying this T cell receptor (beta chain) was seen a few times. The target antigen is unknown. These data originate in a study of post-analysis software for immune sequencing data. General study points: Patients showed TRBV5-6, TRBV5-1 and TRBV20-1 among roughly 5 TRBV segments more frequent than in controls. Normalized Chao1 diversity was significantly reduced in patients versus controls.

Unique molecular identifiers tagged the TCR beta cDNA libraries. Some 500,000 cDNA molecules were recovered from an input of roughly 0.95 to 11 million T cells. TCRdb itself ran the PCR reads through MiXCR, one entry per CDR3 protein. The data show about 540,000 distinct CDR3 sequences, around 36% seen once. CDR3 length: 14 amino acids. The germline V gene encodes CDR1 SEHNR and CDR2 FQNEAQ (reference sequence). Trimming removed 2 bases from V and 6 bases from J; junction bases left unmatched: 4. This TCR derives from a girl aged 2-17 years with multiple sclerosis. The genes are TRBV7-9 and TRBJ1-2, with TRBD1 matching 9 bases. The sequencing input was blood. CDR3 loop: CASSLWDRENGYTF. The DNA of the CDR3 is TGTGCCAGCAGCTTATGGGACAGGGAGAATGGCTACACCTTC.